Only a few counts were recorded for the clone carrying this T cell receptor (beta chain). Looked up from germline, CDR1 is SGHTA and CDR2 is FQGNSA. CDR3 length equals 13 residues. Deletions cut 6 bases from V and 13 bases from J, with 19 bases between. The sample comes from a study of immune characterization of retroperitoneal liposarcoma. Each CDR3 protein is one row after TCRdb ran MiXCR on the PCR reads. The table has approximately 2,000 distinct CDR3 sequences, approximately 40% seen once. The sample comprised tumor tissue. The rearrangement uses TRBV7-2 and TRBJ2-1; no definite D call. This receptor was identified in a male donor with retroperitoneal liposarcoma. Here the CDR3 DNA reads TGTGCCAGCAGACAACGTGCAGTGGAGACCCAGTTCTTC. Translating gives CASRQRAVETQFF.